The 16 T cell receptor beta chains given below trace back to one sample, sequenced in a study of blood T cell repertoires in COVID-19 (TCRdb year 2020). Library preparation was by the immunoSEQ multiplex PCR assay. Sourced from immuneACCESS, this table was stored by TCRdb with only in-frame sequences that have V and J called. A share of the clones is absent; for the studies checked, an unresolved V gene accounts for under half, and the remainder has no known explanation. This sample is represented by 130,000 to 150,000 clones; more than 80% of them were singletons. The ten largest clones represent 13% of the sample. The material sequenced was peripheral blood. The receptors originated from a man between 18 and 29 years old with COVID-19, enrolled during active disease.

V and J are TRBV3-1 (or the pseudogene TRBV3-2) and TRBJ2-7, with a possible D match to TRBD2 (6 bases). The germline gives CDR1 LGHDT, CDR2 YNNKEL (reference sequence). CDR3 length: 15 amino acids. The V and J ends lost 6 bases and 3 bases respectively, with 18 bases between them. Here the CDR3 reads CASSLGPRGNYEQYF. The CDR3 nucleotides read TGTGCCAGCAGTCTTGGACCCCGGGGGAACTACGAGCAGTACTTC.

The V and J genes are TRBV5-4 and TRBJ2-7, with TRBD1 matching 7 bases. V was pared by 2 bases and J by 2 bases, with 4 bases of the junction left unmatched. The CDR3 sequence is 14 residues long. CDR1 and CDR2 from the germline V gene are SGHNT and YYREEE (reference sequence). CDR3 nucleotides: TGTGCCAGCAGCTTAGGGGACAGACCCTACGAGCAGTACTTC. It yields the protein CASSLGDRPYEQYF.

This chain joins TRBV28 and TRBJ1-2, with TRBD1 as a possible D gene (6 bases). The length of the CDR3 is 13 residues. V lost 6 bases and J lost 4, with 12 bases in between. CDR1 and CDR2 from the germline V gene are MDHEN and SYDVKM. The CDR3 protein is CASRAPGAYGYTF. CDR3 sequence (DNA): TGTGCCAGCAGGGCCCCAGGGGCCTATGGCTACACCTTC.

The chain is built from TRBV27 and TRBJ2-5; tentatively, D is TRBD2 (6 bases). Germline V CDR1 and CDR2: MNHEY, SMNVEV (reference sequence). V was pared by 4 bases and J by 4 bases, with 13 bases between. This CDR3 is 14 amino acids long. In nucleotides, the CDR3 is TGTGCCAGCAGTTCTATGGGGGGAGGAGAGACCCAGTACTTC. It translates to CASSSMGGGETQYF.

This clone showed up just once. The chain carries TRBV5-6 and TRBJ2-1, with a tentative D call TRBD2 (5 bases). Germline lookup yields CDR1 SGHDT and CDR2 YYEEEE. The CDR3 extends over 11 amino acids. V lost 4 bases to trimming and J lost 9 bases, with 8 bases between them. CDR3 sequence: CASSRGGEQFF. The CDR3 nucleotides read TGTGCCAGCAGCCGGGGTGGTGAGCAGTTCTTC.

The V gene is TRBV19, the J gene TRBJ1-2; D perhaps matches TRBD1 (6 bases). CDR1 and CDR2 from the germline V gene are LNHDA and SQIVND (reference sequence). V gave up 5 bases and J gave up 2 bases, with 18 bases separating them. CDR3 length: 16 amino acids. CDR3 DNA: TGTGCCAGTAGTGATCCCCGGACAGTGAGCAACTATGGCTACACCTTC. Residues: CASSDPRTVSNYGYTF.

In DNA, the CDR3 is TGTGCCAGCAGTTTATTACTAGCGGGCGGGAATGAGCAGTTCTTC. Translation: CASSLLLAGGNEQFF. The chain employs TRBV28 and TRBJ2-1; 9 nucleotides agree with TRBD2. With V trimmed by 1 base and J by 7 bases, 5 bases remained unmatched. Germline CDR1 reads MDHEN; CDR2 reads SYDVKM. This CDR3 spans 15 amino acids.

The rearrangement uses TRBV30 and TRBJ1-1; D is unclear. V was pared by 3 bases and J by 0 bases, with 8 bases between. Germline loops: CDR1 GTSNPN, CDR2 SVGIG (reference sequence). The CDR3 sequence is 13 residues long. CDR3 sequence: CAWSFVLNTEAFF. CDR3 in DNA: TGTGCCTGGAGCTTTGTCCTGAACACTGAAGCTTTCTTT.

This chain joins TRBV24-1 and TRBJ2-5; D might be TRBD2 (7 bases). Trimming stripped 0 bases from V and 3 bases from J, with 13 bases between. Germline-derived CDR1 and CDR2 are KGHDR and SFDVKD. The length of the CDR3 is 16 residues. The CDR3 sequence: CATSDLRGGRKETQYF. Here the CDR3 DNA reads TGTGCCACCAGTGATTTGAGGGGGGGAAGAAAAGAGACCCAGTACTTC.

The chain uses TRBV28 and TRBJ2-7; 10 bases map to TRBD2. The J segment lost 1 base and the V segment lost 5 bases, leaving 8 bases of the junction unmatched. This CDR3 has 16 amino acids. Germline CDR1 MDHEN, CDR2 SYDVKM. The CDR3 region has the DNA TGTGCCAGCAGTGGGGGGCTAGCGGGAGCTTCCTACGAGCAGTACTTC. This gives the protein CASSGGLAGASYEQYF.

This clone has just a few counts. The chain couples TRBV27 to TRBJ2-7; D not certain. The CDR3 has 12 amino acids. V shed 3 bases and J shed 3 bases, with 6 bases lying between them. The germline V gene encodes CDR1 MNHEY and CDR2 SMNVEV (reference sequence). CDR3 residues: CASSFRGYEQYF. CDR3 nucleotides: TGTGCCAGCAGTTTTAGAGGCTACGAGCAGTACTTC.

The chain combines TRBV27 with TRBJ2-3; 7 nucleotides match TRBD1. Germline V lookup: CDR1 MNHEY, CDR2 SMNVEV (reference sequence). CDR3 size: 14 residues. V shed 4 bases, J shed 1 base, and the junction held 2 bases outside the gene matches. The CDR3 is CASSSDRGTDTQYF. Here the CDR3 DNA reads TGTGCCAGCAGTTCCGACAGGGGCACAGATACGCAGTATTTT.

The chain joins TRBV19 to TRBJ2-1, with D unclear. The CDR3 consists of 16 residues. Germline assignment: CDR1 LNHDA and CDR2 SQIVND (reference sequence). V lost 5 bases and J 0 bases, leaving 14 bases between the germline ends. The CDR3 reads CASSLRQSISYNEQFF. Written as DNA, the CDR3 is TGTGCCAGTAGTCTCCGACAAAGCATCTCCTACAATGAGCAGTTCTTC.

The chain couples TRBV28 to TRBJ2-5, with TRBD1 identical over 8 bases. The V and J ends lost 8 bases and 1 base, in that order; junction bases with no gene match: 9. The CDR3 has 15 amino acids. From germline, CDR1 is MDHEN and CDR2 SYDVKM. CDR3 sequence: CASLGDRRIQETQYF. CDR3 DNA: TGTGCCAGCCTCGGGGACAGGCGGATCCAAGAGACCCAGTACTTC. Together with reference TRBV28 and TRBJ2-5, the CDR3 gives the full variable domain: DVKVTQSSRYLVKRTGEKVFLECVQDMDHENMFWYRQDPGLGLRLIYFSYDVKMKEKGDIPEGYSVSREKKERFSLILESASTNQTSMYLCASLGDRRIQETQYFGPGTRLLVL.

The DNA for the CDR3 is TGCGCCAGCAGCCAAGTGCGAGACTCCTACAATGAGCAGTTCTTC. Translation: CASSQVRDSYNEQFF. V and J are TRBV4-3 and TRBJ2-1; D not certain. Germline V CDR1 and CDR2: LGHNA, YSLEER. V shed 1 base and J shed 0 bases, with 7 bases lying between them. The CDR3 consists of 15 residues.

There are many counts of this clone. This chain uses TRBV28 with TRBJ1-1; possible D gene TRBD1, 6 bases. V lost 6 bases and J lost 7, with 21 bases in between. The germline V gene encodes CDR1 MDHEN and CDR2 SYDVKM. The CDR3 consists of 15 residues. CDR3 in amino acids: CASRREGGLIDEAFF. CDR3 nucleotides: TGTGCCAGCAGACGGGAGGGGGGTTTAATTGATGAAGCTTTCTTT.